This record concerns one TCR beta chain sequence. What it binds is unknown. Unique molecular identifiers (one per individual cDNA molecule) were attached. From the 5' RACE reads, TCRdb called clonotypes with MiXCR, one entry per CDR3 protein. The data contain over 75,000 distinct CDR3 sequences, approximately 13% of them singletons. The sample originates from a study of early T cells in non-severe SARS-CoV-2 infection. Study background: Chains were not paired, and sequencing was done on bulk RNA from unsorted whole blood.

Study-level findings and limits: The study's VDJdb matching favored anti-spike CD8 responses and missed private and CD4 specificities.

Sequenced: whole blood. The TCR originated in an adult who was a healthcare worker with PCR-confirmed SARS-CoV-2 infection or an uninfected control (not recorded which).

The CDR3 coding sequence is TGTGCCAGCTCACCACCGGGACAGGCCCGGACCTACGAGCAGTACTTC. Its translation is CASSPPGQARTYEQYF. The V gene is TRBV18, the J gene TRBJ2-7; TRBD1 matches 8 bases. Germline V gene data show CDR1 as KGHSH and CDR2 as LQKENI. The CDR3 covers 16 residues. Trimming cost V 0 bases and J 2 bases; bases outside gene matches: 6.